These T cell receptor beta chains were read from a single sample in a study of control samples from healthy donors and cancer patients. Measured with immunoSEQ multiplex PCR; TCRdb has only the in-frame clones, and not every one. Of about 110,000 clones in the sample, approximately 82% were seen once. Sequencing used blood. The source is a man aged 18 to 30 in good health. CDR3s include the opening cysteine and the closing phenylalanine or tryptophan. A D gene is named only where the DNA matches it firmly. For some rows the clone size is stated as once, few or many, or as a class when expanded; others skip it.

d_gene	v_gene	j_gene	abundance	CDR3nt	CDR3aa
-	TRBV19	TRBJ1-2	once	TGTGCCAGTAAACGTTCCCCGGATTATGGCTACACCTTC	CASKRSPDYGYTF
-	TRBV4-3	TRBJ2-3	-	TGCGCCAGCAGCCAAGATGAGACGGGGGGCATTGCAGATACGCAGTATTTT	CASSQDETGGIADTQYF
TRBD1	TRBV7-2	TRBJ1-3	-	TGTGCCAGCAGCCCGACAGGGATGGGAAACACCATATATTTT	CASSPTGMGNTIYF
-	TRBV29-1	TRBJ2-3	-	TGCAGCGTCGTCGGAGGGAGCACAGATACGCAGTATTTT	CSVVGGSTDTQYF
-	TRBV25-1	TRBJ2-3	-	TGTGCCAGCAGTGAATTGGGGGTTCTTGACACAGATACGCAGTATTTT	CASSELGVLDTDTQYF
TRBD2	TRBV9	TRBJ2-7	-	TGTGCCAGCGCCGGGACTACGTACGAGCAGTACTTC	CASAGTTYEQYF
-	TRBV7-2	TRBJ1-3	-	TGTGCCAGCAGCTTAGTAGACCAGGGGTTGAACACCATATATTTT	CASSLVDQGLNTIYF
TRBD1	TRBV5-8	TRBJ1-4	-	TGTGCCAGCCGAAGAGGACAGGGGGCAACTAATGAAAAACTGTTTTTT	CASRRGQGATNEKLFF
TRBD1	TRBV3-1/TRBV3-2	TRBJ2-5	once	TGTGCCAGCAGCGGAACAGGGGCGGAGACCCAGTACTTC	CASSGTGAETQYF
-	TRBV28	TRBJ1-4	once	TGTGCCAGCAGTTGGACGGATCTTAATGAAAAACTGTTTTTT	CASSWTDLNEKLFF
TRBD1	TRBV2	TRBJ2-7	-	TGTGCCAGCAGTGTCCCGGACAGGTCGGGGCAGTACTTC	CASSVPDRSGQYF
TRBD2	TRBV6-2/TRBV6-3	TRBJ2-3	-	TGTGCCAGCAGTTATACTAGCGGGGGGCCGACGCAGTATTTT	CASSYTSGGPTQYF
-	TRBV7-8	TRBJ1-2	-	TGTGCCAGCAGCTTTCCCGGGACGGATGGCTACACCTTC	CASSFPGTDGYTF
-	TRBV30	TRBJ2-4	-	TGTGCCTGGAGGGTGGGAGCAAAAAACATTCAGTACTTC	CAWRVGAKNIQYF
-	TRBV5-4	TRBJ2-2	once	TGTGCCAGCAGCTTGAGGGACACAAACACCGGGGAGCTGTTTTTT	CASSLRDTNTGELFF
-	TRBV5-6	TRBJ1-5	-	TGTGCCAGCAGCACCTGGGCAGGGTTTAACAATCAGCCCCAGCATTTT	CASSTWAGFNNQPQHF
TRBD1	TRBV6-2/TRBV6-3	TRBJ1-2	-	TGTGCCAGCAGTCCAGAAAAAGACAGGGGAAGGGCGAACTATGGCTACACCTTC	CASSPEKDRGRANYGYTF